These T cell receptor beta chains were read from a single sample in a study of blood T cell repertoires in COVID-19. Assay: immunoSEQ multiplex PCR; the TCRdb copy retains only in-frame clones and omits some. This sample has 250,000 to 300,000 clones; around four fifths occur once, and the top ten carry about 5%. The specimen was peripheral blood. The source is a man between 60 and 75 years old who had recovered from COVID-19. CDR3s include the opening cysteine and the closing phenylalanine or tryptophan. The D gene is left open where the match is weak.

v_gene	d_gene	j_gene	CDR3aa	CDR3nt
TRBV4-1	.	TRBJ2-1	CASSQEFGDNEQFF	TGCGCCAGCAGCCAAGAATTCGGGGACAATGAGCAGTTCTTC
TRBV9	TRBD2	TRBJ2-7	CASSVGGTSGGYEQYF	TGTGCCAGCAGCGTAGGAGGGACTAGCGGGGGGTACGAGCAGTACTTC
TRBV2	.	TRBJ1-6	CASIGTLSSPLHF	TGTGCCAGCATAGGGACACTCAGCTCACCCCTCCACTTT
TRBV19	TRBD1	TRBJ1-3	CASFLQGASGNTIYF	TGTGCCAGTTTCCTCCAGGGGGCCTCTGGAAACACCATATATTTT
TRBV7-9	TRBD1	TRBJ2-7	CASSAQGWEQYF	TGTGCCAGCAGCGCACAGGGGTGGGAGCAGTACTTC
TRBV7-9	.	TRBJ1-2	CASSPGRGYGYTF	TGTGCCAGCAGTCCCGGTAGGGGCTATGGCTACACCTTC
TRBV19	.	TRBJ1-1	CASSQRQLDTEAFF	TGTGCCAGTAGTCAAAGACAGCTTGATACTGAAGCTTTCTTT
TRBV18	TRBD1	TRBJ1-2	CASSLGQADGYTF	TGTGCCAGCTCACTGGGACAGGCGGATGGCTACACCTTC
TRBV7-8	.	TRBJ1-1	CASSRRQGHSSSSSEAFF	TGTGCCAGCAGCCGAAGACAAGGACATAGTTCGTCGTCGTCTGAAGCTTTCTTT
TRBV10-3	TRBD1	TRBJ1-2	CANSILGQEDYTF	TGTGCCAACTCCATCCTAGGACAGGAGGACTACACCTTC